The source of this T cell receptor beta chain is a study of human T cells and chemical hapten exposure (dated by TCRdb to about 2021). In terms of the full investigation: For sensitization, 2% DPC in acetone was applied to a roughly 2 cm by roughly 2 cm area of upper inner arm skin. Throughout the study period of roughly 24 weeks, patients also received therapeutic DPC doses to the scalp every week. Patch tests used Finn chambers with 0.01% DPC on the upper back, scored after 6 days by International Contact Dermatitis Research Group standards. The patient cohort, mostly female, included alopecia areata with under or over 50% scalp involvement, alopecia totalis and alopecia universalis. The libraries were sequenced as a pool, and the TCR yield per sample differed mostly because of small variations in library volumes within the pool. In alopecia patients, the study followed how the peripheral blood TCR repertoire changed in vivo over primary and secondary sensitization to diphenylcyclopropenone (DPC), a hapten. Blood was sampled from patients pre-sensitization (week 0) and at 2, 6 and about 24 weeks after DPC sensitization. Around 30 alopecia patients provided blood for TCR sequencing at one to four time points (pre-sensitization, 2, 6 and 24 weeks). Broad study findings and their caveats: After repeated subsampling, the strength of the expansion versus patch-test correlation and the threshold at which it became significant changed. No change with DPC sensitization was found in the number of TCRs above 1 in 1000 frequency, and no evidence of global repertoire structure alterations was found. Alopecia, a presumed autoimmune disease, was present in all patients, so the immune response of the patients might differ from that of healthy individuals. The number of PT1 expanded TCRs positively correlated with patch test score, significant at thresholds 8, 16 and 32 but not 4. Significantly more large CDR3 similarity clusters were formed by expanded TCRs than by pre-sensitization or healthy control sets, consistent with antigen-driven responses.

Unmatched junction bases come to 9, with V trimmed by 6 bases and J by 2 bases. The CDR3 runs 15 amino acids, cysteine and phenylalanine included. Only the CDR3 region is kept as DNA, spanning 45 bases read in frame from base 1. Via the germline V gene, CDR1 is MDHEN and CDR2 SYDVKM. This clonotype occurred many times. It has no known antigen specificity. Base qualities are not at hand, and no much larger clone is one base apart. To prepare the library, RACE was applied. Sequencing took place on a NextSeq 500. Library preparation attached unique molecular identifiers to individual cDNA molecules for quantitative, reproducible TCR counting. From each blood RNA sample, both TCR alpha and TCR beta chains were sequenced. The authors' analysis ran thus. Samples had a median of approximately 96,000 TCRs, with a range from about 23,224 to 750,000. V, J and CDR3 annotation of the TCR reads was performed with the Decombinator software suite. Every sample was subsampled to the same number of TCRs (28,000) for the PS versus PT1 abundance plots. Expanded TCRs were defined as absent before sensitization and observed at least eight times at the 2-week time point. TCRdb reprocessing: public reads trimmed at Q25 with fastp, clones called with MiXCR, in-frame beta chains kept. Identical CDR3 proteins give one entry, which carries the most common genes and DNA. TCRdb, rather than the study authors, made the V and J calls. The sample table contains roughly 38,000 distinct CDR3 sequences; only one count was recorded for roughly 7.2% of them. The ten largest make up 1% to 1.5% of the sample.

The time point label, as the study defines it: pre-sensitization, week 0. The treatment or condition label, as the study defines it: therapeutic diphenylcyclopropenone sensitization with weekly scalp DPC. Blood at each patch-test visit was drawn before the patch test was applied. Patients were considered eligible if aged 18 to 70, diagnosed with alopecia and deemed suitable for DPC therapy, and patients were excluded if pregnant. Unfractionated whole blood was collected in Tempus Blood RNA tubes, and total RNA was extracted from that blood. The clonotype comes from a woman aged 45 to 65 with alopecia areata. Some clones in this sample may be carry-over from other donors' samples. The sequenced sample was whole blood, obtained in connection with sensitization to the hapten diphenylcyclopropenone (DPC). The rearranged chain carries TRBV28 and TRBJ1-2; 7 middle bases align to TRBD1. The CDR3 corresponds to CASSYGDSLNYGYTF. The DNA sequence is TGTGCCAGCAGCTACGGGGACAGCCTCAACTATGGCTACACCTTC.